Given below is one T cell receptor (beta chain) in context. Study processing details: Reference gene primer amplification gave nucleated cell count estimates. Sequencing was performed with immunoSEQ multiplex PCR; in TCRdb, only in-frame clones are kept and a portion is missing. V and J calls and clone size are given by that table; D and trimming were obtained from the DNA. The data hold 150,000 to 200,000 clones, with 65% to 90% observed a single time. This specimen comes from a study of blood T cell repertoires in COVID-19. Study at large: The United States, Italy and Spain were the sources of the acute and convalescent COVID-19 samples.

Germline V gene data show CDR1 as SGHAT and CDR2 as FQDESV (reference sequence). Trimming removed 8 bases from V and 0 bases from J; junction bases left unmatched: 1. This CDR3 is built from 13 residues. The sequencing sample was made of peripheral blood. J is TRBJ1-3 and V is TRBV11-1; 7 bases map to TRBD1. The receptor's source is a man aged 50 to 59 with active or convalescent COVID-19. The CDR3: CASRDSSGNTIYF. As DNA, the CDR3 is TGTGCCAGCCGGGACAGCTCTGGAAACACCATATATTTT.